The 14 T cell receptor beta chains reported below all come from one sample, sequenced in a study of T-cell memory formation after mild COVID-19. Using its own MiXCR run on the 5' RACE reads, TCRdb lists one record per CDR3 protein. The sample contains some 350,000 distinct CDR3 sequences, more than 15% of which appear only once. What was sequenced was PBMCs or a T cell subset sorted from them (not recorded which). The receptors were sampled from a man between 18 and 35 years old who had mild COVID-19 (a few samples of this study predate the infection). Cell type and time point are not known.

The J gene is TRBJ1-1, the V gene TRBV6-5; weak D call: TRBD1 (5 bases). The CDR3 totals 14 residues. V shed 6 bases and J shed 5 bases, with 16 bases lying between them. Germline V gene lookup returns CDR1 MNHEY and CDR2 SVGAGI. CDR3 nucleotide sequence: TGTGCCAGCAGCCGCGGTTTTGGGGGGACTGAAGCTTTCTTT. Encoded protein: CASSRGFGGTEAFF.

CDR3 DNA sequence: TGTGCCAGCAGTGACCCCGGACAGGGGAGGGATCAGCCCCAGCATTTT. Translating it yields CASSDPGQGRDQPQHF. The chain has TRBV6-1 and TRBJ1-5, with 9 bases aligning to TRBD1. V lost 3 bases and J lost 5; bases outside the gene matches: 8. This CDR3 is built from 16 residues. Germline V CDR1 and CDR2: MNHNS, SASEGT.

This clonotype was observed a few times. One junction end disagrees with the germline gene, perhaps due to a read error. The chain couples TRBV7-9 to TRBJ2-5; 7 bases are a match to TRBD1. This CDR3 contains 12 residues. Germline V gene data show CDR1 as SEHNR and CDR2 as FQNEAQ (reference sequence). CDR3 sequence reads: CASSSGQPEGWF. CDR3 DNA sequence: TGTGCCAGCAGCTCGGGACAGCCCGAGGGTTGGTTC.

V and J are TRBV5-6 and TRBJ2-1; perhaps TRBD2 as D (6 bases). Germline CDR1 SGHDT, CDR2 YYEEEE. The CDR3 length is 15 residues. Trimming cost V 0 bases and J 3 bases, with 10 bases left between them. The DNA for the CDR3 is TGTGCCAGCAGCTTGGTAGCGGAGAACTACAATGAGCAGTTCTTC. The encoded protein is CASSLVAENYNEQFF.

V usage is TRBV21-1 and J usage is TRBJ2-7; TRBD1, the D gene given by the table, was not confirmed from the DNA. TRBV21-1 is described as a pseudogene. This CDR3 is built from 18 residues. Written as DNA, the CDR3 is TGTGCCAGCAGCACGACCATCGGGTCGAGAGGGGGTCGTTACGAGCAGTACTTC. This translates into CASSTTIGSRGGRYEQYF.

The chain employs TRBV19 and TRBJ1-2; TRBD1 is a possible D gene (5 bases). CDR3 length: 12 residues. CDR1 and CDR2 (germline): LNHDA, SQIVND (reference sequence). Trimming took 7 bases from V and 5 from J, leaving 11 bases between them. CDR3 region: CASTRVGYGYTF. The CDR3 DNA reads TGTGCCAGTACCAGGGTCGGGTATGGCTACACCTTC.

A few counts support this clonotype. The chain recombines TRBV6-1 with TRBJ2-3, with 7 nucleotides matching TRBD1. This CDR3 spans 16 amino acids. The germline gives CDR1 MNHNS, CDR2 SASEGT. J lost 1 base, V lost 1 base, and 5 bases had no gene match. In nucleotides, the CDR3 is TGTGCCAGCAGTGAAGTGCCTGGACAGGGCACAGATACGCAGTATTTT. Encoded protein: CASSEVPGQGTDTQYF.

This clonotype has a handful of counts. The CDR3 reads CASSLFGTQETQYF. The DNA of the CDR3 is TGTGCCAGCAGCTTATTTGGGACCCAAGAGACCCAGTACTTC. V gene TRBV7-9 combines with J gene TRBJ2-5; D is tentatively TRBD1 or TRBD2 (5 bases each). Germline-derived CDR1 and CDR2 are SEHNR and FQNEAQ (reference sequence). V lost 2 bases to trimming and J lost 1 base, with 8 bases between them. The CDR3 consists of 14 residues.

This clonotype occurred many times. The rearrangement uses TRBV6-5 and TRBJ2-3, with 9 nucleotides matching TRBD2. This CDR3 is built from 15 residues. The V gene end was trimmed by 4 bases and the J gene end by 2 bases; junction bases not matched to a gene: 4. In germline, CDR1 is MNHEY, CDR2 SVGAGI. DNA of the CDR3: TGTGCCAGCAGTTCAGGCGGGGGGGCCACAGATACGCAGTATTTT. Translating gives CASSSGGGATDTQYF.

This clonotype was counted a few times. J is TRBJ2-3 and V is TRBV5-1; D uncertain. V was shortened by 4 bases and J by 1 base, with 16 bases between the two germline ends. Germline loops: CDR1 SGHRS, CDR2 YFSETQ. The CDR3 contains 16 residues. This CDR3 reads CASSPRRLGGTDTQYF. CDR3 in DNA: TGCGCCAGCAGCCCAAGACGGCTGGGTGGCACAGATACGCAGTATTTT.

This clonotype occurred a few times. V and J are TRBV20-1 and TRBJ2-5, with D possibly TRBD1 on 6 matching bases. The germline gives CDR1 DFQATT, CDR2 SNEGSKA (reference sequence). Trimming took 3 bases from V and 1 from J, leaving 15 bases between them. This CDR3 has 15 amino acids. Written as DNA, the CDR3 is TGCAGTGCTAGGGCCTCCGGGACAAGCCAAGAGACCCAGTACTTC. It is translated as CSARASGTSQETQYF.

This clonotype was recorded a few times. The chain employs TRBV20-1 and TRBJ2-5; possibly TRBD2 for D (7 bases). The germline V and J ends were trimmed by 6 bases and 9 bases, with 23 bases remaining between them. This CDR3 has 14 amino acids. Germline-derived CDR1 and CDR2 are DFQATT and SNEGSKA (reference sequence). The CDR3 loop is CSARGWVAGAAQYF. In nucleotides, the CDR3 is TGCAGTGCGCGTGGCTGGGTGGCGGGGGCGGCCCAGTACTTC.

The chain is built from TRBV11-2 and TRBJ2-2; 8 nucleotides agree with TRBD1. Trimming took 5 bases from V and 5 from J; bases not matched to a gene: 4. This CDR3 is built from 14 residues. Germline values: CDR1 SGHAT, CDR2 FQNNGV. The CDR3 bases are TGTGCCAGCAGCACCACAGGGGGTACCGGGGAGCTGTTTTTT. Encoded protein: CASSTTGGTGELFF.

This clonotype appeared a few times. The chain carries TRBV6-2 or TRBV6-3 and TRBJ1-2; a weak D match, TRBD1 (5 bases). Germline CDR1 and CDR2: MNHEY and SVGEGT. V dropped 4 bases and J dropped 4 bases, with 13 bases sitting between them. The CDR3 spans 14 residues. CDR3 DNA: TGTGCCAGCAGTTCCCACGGGGGGTCCTATGGCTACACCTTC. Its protein is CASSSHGGSYGYTF.